The T cell receptor (beta chain) described here comes from a study of control samples from healthy donors and cancer patients. The CDR3 totals 14 residues. The ends were cut back, 1 base at V and 3 bases at J, with 10 bases in the middle. The V gene's germline CDR1 is LGHNT and CDR2 FRNRAP. The protocol was immunoSEQ multiplex PCR, while the TCRdb copy is restricted to in-frame clones and leaves out a portion. The profile shows about 94,000 clones, around nine tenths of them singletons. This sequence joins TRBV12-5 and TRBJ2-7; a weak D match, TRBD1 (5 bases). Source material: blood. The TCR was taken from a woman between 18 and 29 years old in good health. The CDR3 DNA sequence: TGTGCTAGTGGTTTGGCCCCGACAGTCTACGAGCAGTACTTC. Translated, it gives CASGLAPTVYEQYF.